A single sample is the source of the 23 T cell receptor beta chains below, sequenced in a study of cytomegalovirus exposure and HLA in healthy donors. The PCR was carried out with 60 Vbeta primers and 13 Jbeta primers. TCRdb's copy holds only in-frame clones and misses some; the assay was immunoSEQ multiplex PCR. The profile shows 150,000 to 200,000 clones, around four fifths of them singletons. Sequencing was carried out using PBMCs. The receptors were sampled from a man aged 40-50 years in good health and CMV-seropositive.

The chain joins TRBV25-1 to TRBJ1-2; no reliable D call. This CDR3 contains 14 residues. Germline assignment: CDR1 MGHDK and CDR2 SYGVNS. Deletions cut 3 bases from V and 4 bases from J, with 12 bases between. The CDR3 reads CASSDPHQVYGYTF. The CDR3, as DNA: TGTGCCAGCAGTGATCCTCACCAGGTCTATGGCTACACCTTC.

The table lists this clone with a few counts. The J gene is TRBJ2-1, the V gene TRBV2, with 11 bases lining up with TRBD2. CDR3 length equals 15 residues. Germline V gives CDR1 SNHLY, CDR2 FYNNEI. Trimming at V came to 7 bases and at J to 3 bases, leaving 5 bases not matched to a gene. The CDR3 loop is CASTPGTSGYNEQFF. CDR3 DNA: TGTGCCAGCACCCCCGGGACTAGCGGCTACAATGAGCAGTTCTTC.

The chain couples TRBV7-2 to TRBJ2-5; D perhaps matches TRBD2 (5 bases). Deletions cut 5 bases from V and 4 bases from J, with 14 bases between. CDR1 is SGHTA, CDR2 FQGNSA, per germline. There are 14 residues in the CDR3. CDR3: CASSPQRYGETQYF. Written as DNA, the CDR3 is TGTGCCAGCAGCCCCCAGCGGTATGGAGAGACCCAGTACTTC.

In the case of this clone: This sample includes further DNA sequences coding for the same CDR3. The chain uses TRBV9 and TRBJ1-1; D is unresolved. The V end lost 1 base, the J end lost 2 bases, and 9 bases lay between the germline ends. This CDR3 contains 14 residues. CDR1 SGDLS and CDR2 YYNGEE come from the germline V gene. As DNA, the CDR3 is TGTGCCAGCAGCGTAACTGGTTCTAACACTGAAGCTTTCTTT. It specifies CASSVTGSNTEAFF.

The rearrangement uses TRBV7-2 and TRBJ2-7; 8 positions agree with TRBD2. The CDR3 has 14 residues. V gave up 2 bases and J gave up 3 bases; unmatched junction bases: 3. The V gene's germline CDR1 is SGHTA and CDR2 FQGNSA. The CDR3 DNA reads TGTGCCAGCAGCTTATCCGGGACTAGCTACGAGCAGTACTTC. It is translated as CASSLSGTSYEQYF.

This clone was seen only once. Written as DNA, the CDR3 is TGTGCCAGCATCCCTTCAGGGTACTATGGCTACACCTTC. Its protein is CASIPSGYYGYTF. This chain connects TRBV5-5 to TRBJ1-2; D is possibly TRBD1 (5 bases). The CDR3 is 13 amino acids. Trimming took 6 bases from V and 3 from J, leaving 12 bases between them. CDR1 is SGHKS and CDR2 is YYEKEE in the germline V gene (reference sequence).

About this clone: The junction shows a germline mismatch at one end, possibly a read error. CDR3 sequence: CASSDSGLVEQFF. In DNA, the CDR3 is TGTGCCAGCAGTGACTCGGGCCTCGTGGAGCAGTTCTTC. The genes are TRBV6-5 and TRBJ2-1; D remains unclear. The V gene's germline CDR1 is MNHEY and CDR2 SVGAGI. This CDR3 is 13 amino acids long.

The CDR3 protein is CASSGPRTGGGGYTF. For the CDR3, the DNA is TGTGCCAGCAGCGGGCCCCGAACAGGGGGAGGTGGCTACACCTTC. The chain recombines TRBV9 with TRBJ1-2, with TRBD1 matching over 8 bases. From germline, CDR1 is SGDLS and CDR2 YYNGEE. This CDR3 has 15 amino acids. Trimming took 3 bases from V and 7 from J; bases not matched to a gene: 11.

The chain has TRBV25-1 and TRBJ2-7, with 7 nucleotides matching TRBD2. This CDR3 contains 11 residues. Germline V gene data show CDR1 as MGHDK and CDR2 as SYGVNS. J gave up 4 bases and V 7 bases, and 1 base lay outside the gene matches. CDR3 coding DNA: TGTGCCAGCACGCGGGGGTACGAGCAGTACTTC. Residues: CASTRGYEQYF.

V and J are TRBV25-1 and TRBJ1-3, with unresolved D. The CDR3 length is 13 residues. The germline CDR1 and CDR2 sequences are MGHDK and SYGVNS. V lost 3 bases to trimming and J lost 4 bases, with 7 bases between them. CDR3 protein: CASSERYGNTIYF. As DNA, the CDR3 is TGTGCCAGCAGTGAGCGATACGGAAACACCATATATTTT.

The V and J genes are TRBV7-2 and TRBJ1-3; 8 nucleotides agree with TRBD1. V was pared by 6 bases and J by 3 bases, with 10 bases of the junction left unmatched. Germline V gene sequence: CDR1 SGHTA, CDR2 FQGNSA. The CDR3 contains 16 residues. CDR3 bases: TGTGCCAGCAGTCTAATCCAGGGGGCGCGTGGAAACACCATATATTTT. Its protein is CASSLIQGARGNTIYF.

The CDR3 region is CASVRGRNSNQPQHF. The CDR3 nucleotides are TGTGCCAGCGTAAGGGGGCGGAATAGCAATCAGCCCCAGCATTTT. The chain uses TRBV28 and TRBJ1-5, with 7 bases aligning to TRBD1. Germline trimming cut 8 bases from V and 0 bases from J; bases unmatched to any gene: 7. The germline V gene encodes CDR1 MDHEN and CDR2 SYDVKM. CDR3 length: 15 residues.

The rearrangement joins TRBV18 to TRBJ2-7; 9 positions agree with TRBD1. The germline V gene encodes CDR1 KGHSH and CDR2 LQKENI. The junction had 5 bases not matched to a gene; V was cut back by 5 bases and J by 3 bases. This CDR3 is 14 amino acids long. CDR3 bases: TGTGCCAGCTCATCAACAGGGGGCTTCTACGAGCAGTACTTC. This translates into CASSSTGGFYEQYF.

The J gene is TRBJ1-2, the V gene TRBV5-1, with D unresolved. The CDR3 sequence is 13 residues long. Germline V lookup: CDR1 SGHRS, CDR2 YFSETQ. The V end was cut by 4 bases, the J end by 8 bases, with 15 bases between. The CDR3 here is CASSPGVQRGYTF. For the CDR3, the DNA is TGCGCCAGCAGCCCCGGAGTCCAACGGGGCTACACCTTC.

The CDR3 here is CASSTTGLPYEQYF. The CDR3 DNA is TGTGCCAGCAGCACGACAGGTTTACCATACGAGCAGTACTTC. The rearrangement links TRBV7-8 to TRBJ2-7, with D possibly matching TRBD1 (6 bases). V was pared by 5 bases and J by 4 bases, with 15 bases between. The CDR3 has 14 residues. CDR1 and CDR2 (germline): SGHVS, FQNEAQ.

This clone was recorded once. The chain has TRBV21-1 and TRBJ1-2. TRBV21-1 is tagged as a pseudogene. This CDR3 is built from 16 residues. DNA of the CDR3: TGTGCCAGCAGCAAAGTGATGAGGGAAAGAAGCTATGGCTACACCTTC. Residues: CASSKVMRERSYGYTF.

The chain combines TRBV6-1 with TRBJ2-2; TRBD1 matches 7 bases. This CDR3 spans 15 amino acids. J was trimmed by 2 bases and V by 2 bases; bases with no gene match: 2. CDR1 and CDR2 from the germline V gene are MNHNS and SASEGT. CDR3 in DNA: TGTGCCAGCAGTGAAAACAGGGGAAACACCGGGGAGCTGTTTTTT. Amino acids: CASSENRGNTGELFF.

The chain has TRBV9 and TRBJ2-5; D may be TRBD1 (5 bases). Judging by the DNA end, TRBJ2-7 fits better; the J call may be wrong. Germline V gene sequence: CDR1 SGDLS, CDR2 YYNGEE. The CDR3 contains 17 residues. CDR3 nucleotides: TGTGCCAGCAGCGTAGGTCTTCAGCGTCAGGGCGCCTACGAGCAGTACTTC. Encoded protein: CASSVGLQRQGAYEQYF.

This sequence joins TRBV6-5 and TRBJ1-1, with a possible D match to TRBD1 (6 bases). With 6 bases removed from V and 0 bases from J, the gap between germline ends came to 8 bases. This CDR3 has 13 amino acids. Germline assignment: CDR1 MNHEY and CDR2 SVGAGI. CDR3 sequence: CASRGQMNTEAFF. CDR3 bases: TGTGCCAGCAGGGGACAAATGAACACTGAAGCTTTCTTT.

The CDR3 DNA follows: TGTGCCAGCAGTTTCGTCGGGTATGGCTACACCTTC. Its protein is CASSFVGYGYTF. The chain employs TRBV28 and TRBJ1-2; D not certain. In germline, CDR1 is MDHEN, CDR2 SYDVKM. The CDR3 is 12 amino acids. V was cut by 3 bases and J by 5 bases, with 7 bases left in between.

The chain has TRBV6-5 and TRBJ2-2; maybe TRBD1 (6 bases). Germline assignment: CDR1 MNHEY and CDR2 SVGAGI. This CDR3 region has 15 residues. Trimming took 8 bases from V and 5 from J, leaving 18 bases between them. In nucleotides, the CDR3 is TGTGCCAGCGGACCGAGGACAGTCCGAACCGGGGAGCTGTTTTTT. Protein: CASGPRTVRTGELFF.

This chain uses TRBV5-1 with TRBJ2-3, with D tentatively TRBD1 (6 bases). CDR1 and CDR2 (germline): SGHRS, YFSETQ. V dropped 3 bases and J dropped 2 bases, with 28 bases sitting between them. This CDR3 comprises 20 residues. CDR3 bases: TGCGCCAGCAGCTCCGTTCTTAGACATGACCCCAGGGGTTACACAGATACGCAGTATTTT. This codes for CASSSVLRHDPRGYTDTQYF.

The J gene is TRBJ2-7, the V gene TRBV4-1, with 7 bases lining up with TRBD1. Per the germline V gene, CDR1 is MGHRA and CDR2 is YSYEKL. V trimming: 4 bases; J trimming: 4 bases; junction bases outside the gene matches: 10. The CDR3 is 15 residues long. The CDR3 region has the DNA TGCGCCAGCAGCCTTCCTGAGGGGGCAGGTTACGAGCAGTACTTC. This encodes CASSLPEGAGYEQYF.